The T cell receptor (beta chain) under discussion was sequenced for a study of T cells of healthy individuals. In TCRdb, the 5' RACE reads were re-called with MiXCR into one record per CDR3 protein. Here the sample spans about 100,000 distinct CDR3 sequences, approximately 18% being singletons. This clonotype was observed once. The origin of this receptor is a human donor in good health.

The CDR3 reads CASSFPTGEDGQPQHF. CDR3 nucleotide sequence: TGTGCCAGCAGTTTCCCGACAGGTGAAGATGGACAGCCCCAGCATTTT. The V call is TRBV6-2 or TRBV6-3, the J call TRBJ1-5; D is possibly TRBD1 (6 bases). Trimming left V 4 bases short and J 7 bases short, with 20 bases between. CDR1 is MNHEY, CDR2 SVGEGT, per germline. The CDR3 has 16 amino acids.